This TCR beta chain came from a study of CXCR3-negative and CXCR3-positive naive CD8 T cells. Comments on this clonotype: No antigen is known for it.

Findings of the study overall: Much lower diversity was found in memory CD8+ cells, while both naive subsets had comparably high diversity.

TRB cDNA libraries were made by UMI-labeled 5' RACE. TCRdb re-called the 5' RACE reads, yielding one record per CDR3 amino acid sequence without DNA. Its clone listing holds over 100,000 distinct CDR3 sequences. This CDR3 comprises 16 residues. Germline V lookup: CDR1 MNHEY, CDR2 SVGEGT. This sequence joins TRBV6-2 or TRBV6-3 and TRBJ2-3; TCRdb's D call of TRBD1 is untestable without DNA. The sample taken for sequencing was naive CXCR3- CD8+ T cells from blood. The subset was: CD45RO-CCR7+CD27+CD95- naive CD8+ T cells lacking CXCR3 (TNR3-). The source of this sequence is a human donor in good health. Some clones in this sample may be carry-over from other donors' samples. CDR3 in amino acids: CASSYGTGVDTDTQYF.